Sequencing of this T cell receptor beta chain was carried out in a study of naive and memory T cell subsets. CMV status came from CD4+ IFNgamma after overnight CMV lysate stimulation. Cells stained for CD3, CD4, CD8, CD45RA, CD27 and viability were sorted into four CD45RA/CD27 subsets. Notes on the study in general: Activation and differentiation may alter RNA-based TCR counts. Naive repertoires, especially CD8, held a few larger clonotypes, possibly memory cells re-expressing CD45RA.

With 1 base removed from V and 1 base from J, the gap between germline ends came to 11 bases. CDR1 and CDR2 from the germline V gene are LNHDA and SQIVND (reference sequence). The CDR3 extends over 17 amino acids. Two oligonucleotides, mixed equimolar, formed the beta constant-region primer covering TRBC1 and TRBC2. Four rounds of PCR amplified the ligated cDNA using nested alpha and beta constant-region primers plus SP2. From the UMI-ligation and nested PCR reads, TCRdb called clonotypes with MiXCR, one entry per CDR3 protein. The sample consists of 130,000 to 150,000 distinct CDR3 sequences, 20% to 25% of them appearing once. Remarks on this clonotype: Its antigen is not identified.

V is TRBV19 and J is TRBJ2-6; D is undetermined. The sequencing input was naive CD4+ T cells from blood. This receptor was obtained from a human donor in good health. CDR3 protein: CASSIVGLGSGANVLTF. The CDR3, as DNA: TGTGCCAGTAGTATAGTAGGGCTAGGATCTGGGGCCAACGTCCTGACTTTC.